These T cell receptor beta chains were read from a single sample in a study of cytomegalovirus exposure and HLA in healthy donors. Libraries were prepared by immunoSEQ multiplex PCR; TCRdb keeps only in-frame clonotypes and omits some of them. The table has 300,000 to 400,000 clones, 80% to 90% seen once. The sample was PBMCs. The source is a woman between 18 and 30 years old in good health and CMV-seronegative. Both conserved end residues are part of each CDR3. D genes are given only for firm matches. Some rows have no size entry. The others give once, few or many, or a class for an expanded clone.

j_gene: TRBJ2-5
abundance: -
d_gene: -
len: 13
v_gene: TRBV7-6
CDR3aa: CASSLARTETQYF
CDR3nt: TGTGCCAGCAGCTTAGCGCGAACGGAGACCCAGTACTTC

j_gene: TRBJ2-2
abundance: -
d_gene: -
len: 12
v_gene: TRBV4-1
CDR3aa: CASSQDAGELFF
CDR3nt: TGCGCCAGCAGCCAAGACGCCGGGGAGCTGTTTTTT

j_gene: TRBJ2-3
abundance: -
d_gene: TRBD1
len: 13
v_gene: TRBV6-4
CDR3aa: CASSAQGADTQYF
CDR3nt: TGTGCCAGCAGTGCGCAGGGGGCAGATACGCAGTATTTT

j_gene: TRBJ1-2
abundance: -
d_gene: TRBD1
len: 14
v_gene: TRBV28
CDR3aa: CASETRDRGLGYTF
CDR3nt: TGTGCCAGTGAGACCCGGGACAGGGGGCTTGGCTACACCTTC

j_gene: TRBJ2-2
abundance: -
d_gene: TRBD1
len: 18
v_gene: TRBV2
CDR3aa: CASKRQGSVNANTGELFF
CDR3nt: TGTGCCAGCAAACGACAGGGCAGCGTTAACGCGAACACCGGGGAGCTGTTTTTT

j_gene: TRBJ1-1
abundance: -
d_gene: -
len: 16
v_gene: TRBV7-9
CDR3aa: CASTPFGQGLDTEAFF
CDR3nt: TGTGCCAGCACCCCCTTCGGGCAGGGCCTAGACACTGAAGCTTTCTTT

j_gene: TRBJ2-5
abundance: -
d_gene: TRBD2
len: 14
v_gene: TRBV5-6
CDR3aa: CASSRGTSGTDQYF
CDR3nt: TGTGCCAGCAGCCGCGGGACTAGCGGGACAGACCAGTACTTC

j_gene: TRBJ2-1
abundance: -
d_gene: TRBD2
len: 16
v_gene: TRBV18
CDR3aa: CASSARTSGGALEQFF
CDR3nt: TGTGCCAGCTCGGCCCGGACTAGCGGGGGGGCCCTGGAGCAGTTCTTC

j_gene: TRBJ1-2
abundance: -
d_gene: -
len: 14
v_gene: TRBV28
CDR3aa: CASSPLGGDYGYTF
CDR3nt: TGTGCCAGCAGTCCTTTGGGGGGGGACTATGGCTACACCTTC

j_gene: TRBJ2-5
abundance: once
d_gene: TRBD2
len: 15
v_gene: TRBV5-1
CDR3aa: CASSFSGGPHETQYF
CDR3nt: TGCGCCAGCAGCTTTAGCGGGGGGCCCCACGAGACCCAGTACTTC

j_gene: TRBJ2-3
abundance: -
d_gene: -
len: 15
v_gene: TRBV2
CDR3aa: CASNLDRTNTDTQYF
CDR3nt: TGTGCCAGCAATCTGGACAGGACTAACACAGATACGCAGTATTTT

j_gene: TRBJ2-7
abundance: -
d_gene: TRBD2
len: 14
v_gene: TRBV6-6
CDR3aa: CASSQTSGRYEQYF
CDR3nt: TGTGCCAGCAGTCAGACTAGCGGGAGATACGAGCAGTACTTC

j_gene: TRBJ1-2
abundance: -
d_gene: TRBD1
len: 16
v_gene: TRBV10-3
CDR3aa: CAISERRGQPNYGYTF
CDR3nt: TGTGCCATCAGTGAGCGACGGGGACAGCCTAACTATGGCTACACCTTC

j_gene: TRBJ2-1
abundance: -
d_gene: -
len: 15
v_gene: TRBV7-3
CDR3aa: CASSSWAVSYNEQFF
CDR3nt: TGTGCCAGCAGCTCGTGGGCCGTCTCCTACAATGAGCAGTTCTTC

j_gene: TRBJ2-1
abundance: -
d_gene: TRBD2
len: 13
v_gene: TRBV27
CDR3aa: CASSPDGGNEQFF
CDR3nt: TGTGCCAGCAGTCCGGACGGGGGGAATGAGCAGTTCTTC

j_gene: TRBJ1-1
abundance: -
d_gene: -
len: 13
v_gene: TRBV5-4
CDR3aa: CASSSGLVTEAFF
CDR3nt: TGTGCCAGCAGCTCTGGACTTGTGACTGAAGCTTTCTTT

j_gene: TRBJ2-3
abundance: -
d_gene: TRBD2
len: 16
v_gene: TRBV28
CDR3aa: CASRSGLAGGRDTQYF
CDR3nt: TGTGCCAGCAGATCCGGACTAGCGGGGGGCCGCGATACGCAGTATTTT

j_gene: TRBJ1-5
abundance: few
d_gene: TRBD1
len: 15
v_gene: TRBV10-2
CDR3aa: CASSSGTVNNQPQHF
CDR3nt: TGCGCCAGCAGTTCCGGGACAGTAAACAATCAGCCCCAGCATTTT

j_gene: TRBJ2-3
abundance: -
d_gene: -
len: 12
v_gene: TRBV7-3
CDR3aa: CASGVRADTQYF
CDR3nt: TGTGCCAGCGGGGTGCGGGCAGATACGCAGTATTTT

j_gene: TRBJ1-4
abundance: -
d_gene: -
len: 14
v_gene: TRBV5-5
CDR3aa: CASSLGLGSEKLFF
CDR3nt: TGTGCCAGCAGCTTGGGTCTGGGCAGCGAAAAACTGTTTTTT

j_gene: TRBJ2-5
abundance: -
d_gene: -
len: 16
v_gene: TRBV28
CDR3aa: CASSPLVRGPEETQYF
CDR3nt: TGTGCCAGCAGTCCTCTTGTGCGGGGCCCAGAAGAGACCCAGTACTTC

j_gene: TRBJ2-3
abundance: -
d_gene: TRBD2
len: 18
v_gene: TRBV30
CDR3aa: CAWSGLFPGLAISDTQYF
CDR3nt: TGTGCCTGGAGTGGACTATTTCCGGGACTAGCGATCTCAGATACGCAGTATTTT

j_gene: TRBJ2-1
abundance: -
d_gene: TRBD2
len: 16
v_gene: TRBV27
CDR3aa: CASSLLGGGYHNEQFF
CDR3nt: TGTGCCAGCAGTTTATTGGGCGGGGGATACCACAATGAGCAGTTCTTC

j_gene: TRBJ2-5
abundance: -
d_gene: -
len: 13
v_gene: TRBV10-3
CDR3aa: CAISGRERETQYF
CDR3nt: TGTGCCATCAGCGGTAGGGAGAGAGAGACCCAGTACTTC

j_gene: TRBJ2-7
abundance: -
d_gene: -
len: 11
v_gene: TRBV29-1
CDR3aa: CSVERGYEQYF
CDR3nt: TGCAGCGTTGAAAGGGGGTACGAGCAGTACTTC

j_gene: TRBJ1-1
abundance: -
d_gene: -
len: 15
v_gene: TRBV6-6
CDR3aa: CASSPTGHPNTEAFF
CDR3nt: TGTGCCAGCAGTCCCACGGGACATCCGAACACTGAAGCTTTCTTT

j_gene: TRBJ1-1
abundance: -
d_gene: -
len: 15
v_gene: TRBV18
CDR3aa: CASSPRPPPGTEAFF
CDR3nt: TGTGCCAGCTCACCACGGCCTCCACCAGGCACTGAAGCTTTCTTT

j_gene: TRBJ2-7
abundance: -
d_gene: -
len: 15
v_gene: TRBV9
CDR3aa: CASSVDSGARGEQYF
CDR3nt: TGTGCCAGCAGCGTAGACTCAGGGGCGAGGGGTGAGCAGTACTTC

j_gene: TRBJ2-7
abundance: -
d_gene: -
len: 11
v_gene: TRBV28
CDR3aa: CASSFEYEQYF
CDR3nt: TGTGCCAGCAGTTTCGAGTACGAGCAGTACTTC

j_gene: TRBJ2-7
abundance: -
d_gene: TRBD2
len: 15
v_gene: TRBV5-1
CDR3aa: CASSFRLAGAGEQYF
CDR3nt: TGCGCCAGCAGCTTTCGACTAGCGGGAGCAGGCGAGCAGTACTTC

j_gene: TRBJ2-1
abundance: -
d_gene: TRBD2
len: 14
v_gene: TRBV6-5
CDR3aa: CASSYSGLAGEQFF
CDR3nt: TGTGCCAGCAGTTACTCGGGACTAGCGGGGGAGCAGTTCTTC

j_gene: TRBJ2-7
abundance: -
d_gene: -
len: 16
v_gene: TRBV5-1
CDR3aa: CASSLAPTGGPYEQYF
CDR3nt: TGCGCCAGCAGCTTGGCCCCAACCGGGGGACCCTACGAGCAGTACTTC

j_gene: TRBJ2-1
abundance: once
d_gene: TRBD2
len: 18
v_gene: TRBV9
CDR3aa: CASSTPTYGGGPIGFQFF
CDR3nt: TGTGCCAGCAGCACTCCCACCTATGGGGGAGGGCCAATAGGGTTCCAGTTCTTC

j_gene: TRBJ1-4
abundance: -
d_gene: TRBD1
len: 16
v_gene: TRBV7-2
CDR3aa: CASSKWGQGGGEKLFF
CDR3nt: TGTGCCAGCAGCAAGTGGGGACAGGGGGGCGGTGAAAAACTGTTTTTT

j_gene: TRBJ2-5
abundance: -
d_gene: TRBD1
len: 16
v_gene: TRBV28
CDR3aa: CASSSRTGGIQETQYF
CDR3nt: TGTGCCAGCAGTTCCCGGACAGGGGGGATTCAAGAGACCCAGTACTTC

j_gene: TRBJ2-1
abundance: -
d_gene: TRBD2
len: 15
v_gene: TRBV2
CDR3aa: CASSPTSGADNEQFF
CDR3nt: TGTGCCAGCAGCCCCACTAGCGGGGCTGACAATGAGCAGTTCTTC

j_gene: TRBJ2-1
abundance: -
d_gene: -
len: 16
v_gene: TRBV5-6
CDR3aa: CASSLALGTHDNEQFF
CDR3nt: TGTGCCAGCAGCTTGGCTCTCGGGACACATGACAATGAGCAGTTCTTC

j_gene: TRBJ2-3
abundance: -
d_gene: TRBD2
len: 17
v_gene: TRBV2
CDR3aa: CASRGGWAALSTDTQYF
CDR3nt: TGTGCCAGTAGGGGAGGGTGGGCAGCCCTTAGCACAGATACGCAGTATTTT

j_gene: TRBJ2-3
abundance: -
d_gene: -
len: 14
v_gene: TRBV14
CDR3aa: CASSQDLRTDTQYF
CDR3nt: TGTGCCAGCAGCCAAGATCTCCGCACAGATACGCAGTATTTT

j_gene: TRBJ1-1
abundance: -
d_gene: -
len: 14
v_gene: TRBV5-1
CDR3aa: CASSPSGLDTEAFF
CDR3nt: TGCGCCAGCAGCCCCTCGGGGTTGGACACTGAAGCTTTCTTT

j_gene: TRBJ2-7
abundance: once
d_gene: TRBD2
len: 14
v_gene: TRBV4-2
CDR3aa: CASSPISGDYEQYF
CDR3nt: TGTGCCAGCAGCCCCATTAGCGGGGACTACGAGCAGTACTTC

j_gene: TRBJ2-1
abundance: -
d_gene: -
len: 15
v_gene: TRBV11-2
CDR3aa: CASSFEGVTKDEQFF
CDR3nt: TGTGCCAGCAGCTTCGAGGGAGTGACTAAGGATGAGCAGTTCTTC

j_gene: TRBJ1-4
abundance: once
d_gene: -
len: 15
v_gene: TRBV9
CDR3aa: CASSVEGGTNEKLFF
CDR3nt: TGTGCCAGCAGCGTAGAAGGAGGGACTAATGAAAAACTGTTTTTT

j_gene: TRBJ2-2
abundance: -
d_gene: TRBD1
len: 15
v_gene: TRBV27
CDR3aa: CASSLIGQVAGELFF
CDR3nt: TGTGCCAGCAGTTTAATCGGACAGGTGGCCGGGGAGCTGTTTTTT

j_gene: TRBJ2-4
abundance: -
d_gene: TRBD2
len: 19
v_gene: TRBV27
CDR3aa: CASSPRTSGRSLAKNIQYF
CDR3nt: TGTGCCAGCAGTCCCCGGACTAGCGGGAGGAGCCTAGCCAAAAACATTCAGTACTTC

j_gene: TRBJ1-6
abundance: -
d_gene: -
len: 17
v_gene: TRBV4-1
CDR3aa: CASSQSPPAGYNSPLHF
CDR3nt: TGCGCCAGCAGCCAATCCCCTCCGGCAGGGTATAATTCACCCCTCCACTTT

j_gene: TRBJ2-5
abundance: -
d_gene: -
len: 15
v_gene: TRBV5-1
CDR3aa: CASSLADGPSQAQYF
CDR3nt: TGCGCCAGCAGCTTGGCCGATGGACCCTCACAGGCCCAGTACTTC

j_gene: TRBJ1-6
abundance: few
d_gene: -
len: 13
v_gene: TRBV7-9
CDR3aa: CASSLGGGSPLHF
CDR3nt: TGTGCCAGCAGCTTAGGGGGGGGTTCACCCCTCCACTTT

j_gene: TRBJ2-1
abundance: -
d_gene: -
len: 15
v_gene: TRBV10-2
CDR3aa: CASSEFSGQYNEQFF
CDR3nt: TGCGCCAGCAGTGAGTTTAGCGGACAATACAATGAGCAGTTCTTC

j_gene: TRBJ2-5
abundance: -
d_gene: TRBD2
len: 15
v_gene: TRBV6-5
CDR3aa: CASRRSGGIGETQYF
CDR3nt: TGTGCCAGCAGACGGAGCGGGGGGATTGGGGAGACCCAGTACTTC

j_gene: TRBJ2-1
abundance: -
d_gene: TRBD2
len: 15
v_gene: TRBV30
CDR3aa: CAWSLLAGGRDEQFF
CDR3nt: TGTGCCTGGAGCCTACTAGCGGGAGGGCGGGATGAGCAGTTCTTC

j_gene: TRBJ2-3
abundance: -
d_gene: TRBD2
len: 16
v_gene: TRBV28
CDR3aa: CASSPPSSGRSDTQYF
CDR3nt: TGTGCCAGCAGTCCCCCATCAAGCGGGAGGTCAGATACGCAGTATTTT

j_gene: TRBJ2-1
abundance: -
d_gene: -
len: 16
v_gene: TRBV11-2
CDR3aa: CASSFTSPRAYNEQFF
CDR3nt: TGTGCCAGCAGCTTCACGAGTCCCCGGGCCTACAATGAGCAGTTCTTC

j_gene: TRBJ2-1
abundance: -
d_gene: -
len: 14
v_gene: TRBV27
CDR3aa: CASSLTTRYNEQFF
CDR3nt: TGTGCCAGCAGTCTAACGACTCGCTACAATGAGCAGTTCTTC